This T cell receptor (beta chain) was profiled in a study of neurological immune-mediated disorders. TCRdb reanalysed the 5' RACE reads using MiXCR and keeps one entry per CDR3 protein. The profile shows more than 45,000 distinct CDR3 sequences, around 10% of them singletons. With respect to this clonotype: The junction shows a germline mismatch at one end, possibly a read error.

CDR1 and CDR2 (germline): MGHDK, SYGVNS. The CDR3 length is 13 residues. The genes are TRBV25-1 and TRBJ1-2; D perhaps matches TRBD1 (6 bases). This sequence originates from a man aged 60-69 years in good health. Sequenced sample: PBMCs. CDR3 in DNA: TGTGCCAGCACCAAGGGGGGGAAGTATGGCAACAACTTC. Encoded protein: CASTKGGKYGNNF.